The 30 T cell receptor beta chains below come from one sample, sequenced in a study of human T cells and chemical hapten exposure. TCRdb re-analysed the 5' RACE reads in MiXCR, keeping a single row per CDR3 protein. This table has 65,000 to 90,000 distinct CDR3 sequences, around a sixth appearing once. The total RNA was obtained from whole blood that was not fractionated. The receptor set was obtained from a female donor in good health.

This clonotype showed up just a few times. This rearrangement joins TRBV20-1 to TRBJ1-4; the match to TRBD1 covers 7 bases. V lost 5 bases to trimming and J lost 8 bases; unmatched junction nucleotides: 11. Germline CDR1 DFQATT, CDR2 SNEGSKA (reference sequence). This CDR3 is built from 14 residues. The CDR3 coding sequence is TGCAGTGCTTTTACGACAGGGTTTGAAGAAAAACTGTTTTTT. This encodes CSAFTTGFEEKLFF.

The V gene is TRBV6-2 or TRBV6-3, the J gene TRBJ1-6, with a tentative D call TRBD1 (6 bases). The CDR3 sequence is 17 residues long. V lost 2 bases and J lost 7, with 18 bases in between. Looked up from germline, CDR1 is MNHEY and CDR2 is SVGEGT. The CDR3 loop reads CASSYPVQGFWNSPLHF. The CDR3 nucleotides are TGTGCCAGCAGTTACCCTGTACAGGGTTTTTGGAATTCACCCCTCCACTTT.

This clonotype occurred a few times. The chain links TRBV28 to TRBJ2-5; D is ambiguous. V shed 11 bases and J shed 2 bases, with 15 bases lying between them. Germline V lookup: CDR1 MDHEN, CDR2 SYDVKM. The CDR3 runs 13 residues. For the CDR3, the DNA is TGTGCCTCAGGCAGAGTATCTCAAGAGACCCAGTACTTC. It encodes CASGRVSQETQYF.

The chain links TRBV28 to TRBJ1-5, with a tentative D call TRBD1 (6 bases). The CDR3 has 15 amino acids. Trimming left V 7 bases short and J 4 bases short, with 17 bases between. In germline, CDR1 is MDHEN, CDR2 SYDVKM. The CDR3 coding sequence is TGTGCCAGCACTTCCATTAGGGGGGGGAATCAGCCCCAGCATTTT. Protein sequence: CASTSIRGGNQPQHF. Drawing the rest from reference TRBV28 and TRBJ1-5, the complete variable domain is DVKVTQSSRYLVKRTGEKVFLECVQDMDHENMFWYRQDPGLGLRLIYFSYDVKMKEKGDIPEGYSVSREKKERFSLILESASTNQTSMYLCASTSIRGGNQPQHFGDGTRLSIL.

Only a few counts were recorded for this clonotype. The chain is built from TRBV7-2 and TRBJ1-2; D unresolved. Germline CDR1 and CDR2: SGHTA and FQGNSA. V lost 5 bases, J lost 0 bases, and 13 bases lay in between. This CDR3 region has 15 residues. This CDR3 is CASSPRTTANYGYTF. In DNA form, the CDR3 reads TGTGCCAGCAGCCCCAGGACCACAGCTAACTATGGCTACACCTTC.

This clonotype was observed many times. The chain carries TRBV20-1 and TRBJ1-6; tentative D call: TRBD1 (5 bases). The ends were cut back, 0 bases at V and 10 bases at J, with 13 bases in the middle. Germline-derived CDR1 and CDR2 are DFQATT and SNEGSKA (reference sequence). This CDR3 contains 14 residues. The CDR3 loop is CSARDVGRLSPLHF. The CDR3 nucleotides read TGCAGTGCTAGAGATGTGGGACGGCTATCACCCCTCCACTTT.

The CDR3 here is CASRIGLGAGGYTF. CDR3 nucleotide sequence: TGTGCCAGCCGCATTGGGCTGGGGGCCGGTGGCTACACCTTC. This chain links TRBV6-2 or TRBV6-3 with TRBJ1-2; possibly TRBD1 for D (6 bases). The V and J ends lost 8 bases and 7 bases respectively, with 20 bases between them. The CDR3 length is 14 residues. CDR1 and CDR2 (germline): MNHEY, SVGEGT.

At least ten counts were recorded for this clonotype. V usage is TRBV29-1 and J usage is TRBJ1-3, with no clear D. CDR1 SQVTM and CDR2 ANQGSEA come from the germline V gene. The CDR3 is 13 amino acids. Trimming pared 1 base from V and 5 bases from J, leaving 9 bases between. The CDR3 sequence: CSVEGLDRNTIYF. In DNA, the CDR3 is TGCAGCGTTGAAGGATTAGATCGAAACACCATATATTTT.

The chain is built from TRBV4-1 and TRBJ2-6; 10 bases map to TRBD2. The CDR3 extends over 20 amino acids. The V gene's germline CDR1 is MGHRA and CDR2 YSYEKL. V lost 5 bases, J lost 0 bases, and 13 bases stayed unmatched. CDR3 protein: CASSFASGGREYSGANVLTF. For the CDR3, the DNA is TGCGCCAGCAGCTTTGCTAGCGGGGGACGCGAATACTCTGGGGCCAACGTCCTGACTTTC.

J is TRBJ2-3 and V is TRBV10-3, with a possible D match to TRBD1 (5 bases). V lost 2 bases and J 0 bases, leaving 12 bases between the germline ends. Per the germline V gene, CDR1 is ENHRY and CDR2 is SYGVKD. There are 16 residues in the CDR3. DNA for the CDR3: TGTGCCATCAGTGAGAGGGGATCCACTAGCACAGATACGCAGTATTTT. This sequence encodes CAISERGSTSTDTQYF.

This clonotype appeared a few times. This chain connects TRBV14 to TRBJ1-6; no reliable D call. The germline V gene has CDR1 SGHDN and CDR2 FVKESK. Trimming cost V 3 bases and J 10 bases, with 13 bases left between them. The CDR3 spans 14 residues. The CDR3 sequence: CASSHVGEGSPLHF. The DNA for the CDR3 is TGTGCCAGCAGCCACGTCGGAGAAGGGTCACCCCTCCACTTT.

This clonotype has a handful of counts. The chain uses TRBV18 and TRBJ2-7, with D maybe TRBD1 (6 bases). The CDR3 is 16 amino acids. In germline, CDR1 is KGHSH, CDR2 LQKENI. Trimming removed 1 base at V and 1 base at J, with 14 bases between. CDR3 sequence: CASSPRVSQGSYEQYF. The CDR3 DNA is TGTGCCAGCTCACCACGGGTCAGCCAGGGGTCCTACGAGCAGTACTTC.

This clonotype turned up a few times. The V and J genes are TRBV7-2 and TRBJ2-7; no reliable D call. Per germline, CDR1 SGHTA and CDR2 FQGNSA. V was shortened by 1 base and J by 5 bases, with 12 bases between the two germline ends. The CDR3 spans 14 residues. The CDR3 reads CASSLVDPRDEQYF. In nucleotides, the CDR3 is TGTGCCAGCAGCTTAGTGGACCCTCGGGACGAGCAGTACTTC.

This chain joins TRBV6-1 and TRBJ1-5; D gene unclear. V lost 0 bases and J 4 bases, leaving 4 bases between the germline ends. This CDR3 is built from 13 residues. The V gene's germline CDR1 is MNHNS and CDR2 SASEGT. This CDR3 reads CASSEAGNQPQHF. CDR3 bases: TGTGCCAGCAGTGAAGCGGGGAATCAGCCCCAGCATTTT.

V and J are TRBV7-8 and TRBJ2-1; 8 bases map to TRBD2. CDR3 length: 15 amino acids. Germline V gene data show CDR1 as SGHVS and CDR2 as FQNEAQ. Trimming cost V 5 bases and J 7 bases; bases outside gene matches: 10. The CDR3 loop reads CASSPHRTSRNEQFF. DNA of the CDR3: TGTGCCAGCAGCCCCCACCGGACTAGCAGGAATGAGCAGTTCTTC.

V is TRBV12-3 or TRBV12-4 and J is TRBJ1-4; D remains ambiguous. This CDR3 has 13 amino acids. V was trimmed by 6 bases and J by 8 bases, leaving 13 bases between them. The CDR3 region has the DNA TGTGCCAGCAGCTCCGGGTGGAGCGAAAAACTGTTTTTT. This gives the protein CASSSGWSEKLFF.

This clonotype was seen once. V gene TRBV14 combines with J gene TRBJ2-1; D is perhaps TRBD1 (6 bases). There are 14 residues in the CDR3. Looked up from germline, CDR1 is SGHDN and CDR2 is FVKESK. V dropped 1 base and J dropped 8 bases, with 12 bases sitting between them. The CDR3 nucleotides are TGTGCCAGCAGCCAAGTGCAGGGGTACGATGAGCAGTTCTTC. This encodes CASSQVQGYDEQFF.

This sequence joins TRBV20-1 and TRBJ2-2; weak D call: TRBD2 (5 bases). From germline, CDR1 is DFQATT and CDR2 SNEGSKA (reference sequence). The CDR3 covers 14 residues. Trimming took off 3 bases at V and 4 bases at J, with 12 bases between the two ends. CDR3 residues: CSARYPGGTGELFF. CDR3 nucleotide sequence: TGCAGTGCTAGGTACCCAGGAGGCACCGGGGAGCTGTTTTTT.

In DNA, the CDR3 is TGTGCCAGCAGCTCGCTTTTGACAGGGGGAACTGAAGCTTTCTTT. Encoded protein: CASSSLLTGGTEAFF. The V and J genes are TRBV7-2 and TRBJ1-1; TRBD1 matches 9 bases. This CDR3 contains 15 residues. V lost 4 bases, J lost 5 bases, and 8 bases stayed unmatched. The germline gives CDR1 SGHTA, CDR2 FQGNSA.

This clonotype turned up a few times. This rearrangement joins TRBV5-1 to TRBJ2-2; either TRBD1 or TRBD2 may supply D (6 bases each). CDR1 SGHRS and CDR2 YFSETQ come from the germline V gene. Trimming pared 4 bases from V and 7 bases from J, leaving 14 bases between. The CDR3 length is 14 residues. CDR3 loop: CASSVQGGGGELFF. CDR3 nucleotide sequence: TGCGCCAGCAGCGTACAGGGAGGCGGCGGGGAGCTGTTTTTT.

V gene TRBV27 combines with J gene TRBJ2-6; TRBD2 might be the D (6 bases). The ends were cut back, 2 bases at V and 3 bases at J, with 14 bases in the middle. The length of the CDR3 is 17 residues. Germline CDR1 is MNHEY and CDR2 is SMNVEV (reference sequence). The CDR3 region has the DNA TGTGCCAGCAGTTTAGTAAAGGGGAGGAGTGGGGCCAACGTCCTGACTTTC. Its translation: CASSLVKGRSGANVLTF.

This rearrangement joins TRBV7-9 to TRBJ2-3; no definite D call. Deletions cut 4 bases from V and 1 base from J, with 18 bases between. Germline lookup yields CDR1 SEHNR and CDR2 FQNEAQ (reference sequence). The CDR3 length is 17 residues. The CDR3 DNA reads TGTGCCAGCAGCTCCTCCGTGACCTCCCTTCGCACAGATACGCAGTATTTT. Its protein product is CASSSSVTSLRTDTQYF.

The gene calls are TRBV20-1 and TRBJ2-1, with 8 bases identical to TRBD2. This CDR3 is built from 15 residues. CDR1 and CDR2 (germline): DFQATT, SNEGSKA (reference sequence). The V gene end was trimmed by 3 bases and the J gene end by 4 bases; junction bases not matched to a gene: 8. The CDR3 reads CSASARGAGYNEQFF. The CDR3 DNA follows: TGCAGTGCTAGTGCGCGGGGGGCGGGGTACAATGAGCAGTTCTTC.

The chain employs TRBV20-1 and TRBJ1-3; a possible D gene is TRBD1 (5 bases). The CDR3 sequence is 14 residues long. V was trimmed by 6 bases and J by 3 bases, leaving 15 bases between them. From germline, CDR1 is DFQATT and CDR2 SNEGSKA (reference sequence). Written as DNA, the CDR3 is TGCAGTGCCCCGGCGGGGGGAAGTGGAAACACCATATATTTT. Translation gives CSAPAGGSGNTIYF.

This clonotype was counted a few times. This chain uses TRBV11-2 with TRBJ2-5, with 9 bases fitting TRBD1. The CDR3 is made up of 15 amino acids. The germline V gene encodes CDR1 SGHAT and CDR2 FQNNGV. The J segment lost 5 bases and the V segment lost 5 bases, leaving 9 bases of the junction unmatched. The CDR3 DNA follows: TGTGCCAGCAGCCCCTCGACAGGGGGAAGTGAGACCCAGTACTTC. Translating gives CASSPSTGGSETQYF.

For the CDR3, the DNA is TGCGCCAGCAGCGTGGGGGCAGGGATGAACACTGAAGCTTTCTTT. This translates into CASSVGAGMNTEAFF. The rearrangement links TRBV5-1 to TRBJ1-1; possible D gene TRBD1, 6 bases. The V and J ends lost 4 bases and 0 bases respectively, with 13 bases between them. Germline V gives CDR1 SGHRS, CDR2 YFSETQ. This CDR3 region has 15 residues.

The chain couples TRBV29-1 to TRBJ2-3; tentatively, D is TRBD2 (7 bases). Per germline, CDR1 SQVTM and CDR2 ANQGSEA. V gave up 3 bases and J gave up 5 bases, with 15 bases separating them. This CDR3 contains 14 residues. This CDR3 reads CSVDSGGSGDTQYF. Here the CDR3 DNA reads TGCAGCGTTGATTCGGGGGGCTCGGGAGATACGCAGTATTTT.

This clonotype came up once. The genes are TRBV5-5 and TRBJ2-7, with 7 bases lining up with TRBD2. V was pared by 1 base and J by 6 bases, with 7 bases of the junction left unmatched. CDR3 length equals 14 residues. CDR1 and CDR2 from the germline V gene are SGHKS and YYEKEE (reference sequence). The CDR3 sequence is CASSLSSGLTEQYF. As DNA, the CDR3 is TGTGCCAGCAGCTTGTCTAGCGGACTAACCGAGCAGTACTTC.

The chain employs TRBV20-1 and TRBJ1-1; TRBD1 is a possible D gene (6 bases). Trimming cost V 0 bases and J 1 base, with 15 bases left between them. Germline values: CDR1 DFQATT, CDR2 SNEGSKA (reference sequence). This CDR3 is 16 amino acids long. The CDR3 protein is CSARDCWDTANTEAFF. In DNA, the CDR3 is TGCAGTGCTAGAGATTGCTGGGACACCGCGAACACTGAAGCTTTCTTT.

This clonotype occurred many times. V gene TRBV20-1 combines with J gene TRBJ2-1; tentative D call: TRBD1 (5 bases). Deletions cut 0 bases from V and 13 bases from J, with 16 bases between. Germline V gives CDR1 DFQATT, CDR2 SNEGSKA (reference sequence). The CDR3 totals 13 residues. The CDR3 sequence: CSAREGYRMVQFF. In DNA form, the CDR3 reads TGCAGTGCTAGAGAGGGGTACAGGATGGTTCAGTTCTTC.